This T cell receptor beta chain was identified in a study of beta chain features in type 1 diabetes. Whole-study results and caveats: The influence of HLA type on TCRB rearrangement stayed undetermined. Moderate but significant shortening of TCRB CDR3s was recorded in all four CD4+ subsets from Type 1 diabetes patients.

As regards this clone: Its cognate antigen is unknown.

Sequenced material consisted of expressed TCRB transcripts (all of the isolated RNA was reverse transcribed). Method: immunoSEQ multiplex PCR; TCRdb's copy keeps in-frame clones and lacks some. In the table there are under 850,000 clones, roughly 12% of which are singletons. This clonotype was obtained from a man aged 18 to 30 with type 1 diabetes. Sequenced input: naive CD4+ T cells from blood.

CDR3 sequence (DNA): TGCAGCGTTTTCGCAGGGGACACTGAAGCTTTCTTT. It translates to CSVFAGDTEAFF. The rearrangement uses TRBV29-1 and TRBJ1-1; weak D call: TRBD1 (6 bases). Trimming removed 5 bases at V and 3 bases at J, with 10 bases between. Germline CDR1 reads SQVTM; CDR2 reads ANQGSEA. The CDR3 is made up of 12 amino acids. The entire variable domain, with the rest obtained from reference TRBV29-1 and TRBJ1-1, is as follows: SAVISQKPSRDICQRGTSLTIQCQVDSQVTMMFWYRQQPGQSLTLIATANQGSEATYESGFVIDKFPISRPNLTFSTLTVSNMSPEDSSIYLCSVFAGDTEAFFGQGTRLTVV.